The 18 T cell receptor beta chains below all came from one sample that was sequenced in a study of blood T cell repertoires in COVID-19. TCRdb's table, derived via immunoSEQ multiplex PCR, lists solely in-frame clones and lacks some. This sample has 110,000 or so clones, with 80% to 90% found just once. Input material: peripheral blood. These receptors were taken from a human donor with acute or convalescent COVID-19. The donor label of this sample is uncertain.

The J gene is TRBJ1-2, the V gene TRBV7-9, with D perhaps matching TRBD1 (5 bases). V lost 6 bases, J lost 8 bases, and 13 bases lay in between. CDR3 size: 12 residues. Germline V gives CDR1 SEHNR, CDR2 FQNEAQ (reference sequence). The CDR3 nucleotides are TGTGCCAGCAGTCCACAGGACCGGGGCTACACCTTC. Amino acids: CASSPQDRGYTF.

Here the CDR3 reads CASSPTPGTGTYEQYF. The CDR3 DNA sequence: TGTGCCAGCAGTCCAACCCCCGGGACAGGGACCTACGAGCAGTACTTC. V usage is TRBV25-1 and J usage is TRBJ2-7; 9 bases map to TRBD1. This CDR3 comprises 16 residues. Germline V gene data show CDR1 as MGHDK and CDR2 as SYGVNS. V dropped 5 bases and J dropped 2; count of bases not matched to a gene: 10.

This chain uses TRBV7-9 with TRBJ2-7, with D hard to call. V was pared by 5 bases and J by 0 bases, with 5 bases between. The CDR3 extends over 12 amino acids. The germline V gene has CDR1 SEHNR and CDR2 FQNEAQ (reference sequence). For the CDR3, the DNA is TGTGCCAGCAGCCCTAACTCCTACGAGCAGTACTTC. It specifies CASSPNSYEQYF.

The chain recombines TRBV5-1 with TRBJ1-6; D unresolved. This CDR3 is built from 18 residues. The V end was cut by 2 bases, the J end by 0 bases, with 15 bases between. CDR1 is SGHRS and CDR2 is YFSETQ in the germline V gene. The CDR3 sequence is CASSLVRGNGSYNSPLHF. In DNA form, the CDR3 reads TGCGCCAGCAGCTTAGTGCGAGGGAACGGCTCCTATAATTCACCCCTCCACTTT.

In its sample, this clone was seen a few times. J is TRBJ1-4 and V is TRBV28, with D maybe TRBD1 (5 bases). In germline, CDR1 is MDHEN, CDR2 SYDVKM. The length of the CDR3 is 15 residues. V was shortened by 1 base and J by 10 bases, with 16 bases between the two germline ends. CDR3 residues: CASSLSIRGGVKLFF. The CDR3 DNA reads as TGTGCCAGCAGTTTATCAATCCGGGGCGGGGTAAAACTGTTTTTT.

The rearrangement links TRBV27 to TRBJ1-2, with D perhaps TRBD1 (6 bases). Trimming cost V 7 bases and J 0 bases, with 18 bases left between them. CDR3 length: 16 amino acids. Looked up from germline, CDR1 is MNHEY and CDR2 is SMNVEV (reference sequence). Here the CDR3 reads CASTPDGGRSNYGYTF. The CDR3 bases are TGTGCCAGCACCCCGGACGGGGGGCGTTCTAACTATGGCTACACCTTC.

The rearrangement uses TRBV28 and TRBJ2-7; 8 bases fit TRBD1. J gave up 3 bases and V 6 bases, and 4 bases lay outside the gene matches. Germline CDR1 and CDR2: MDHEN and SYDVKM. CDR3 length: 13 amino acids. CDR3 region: CASSPGQGYEQYF. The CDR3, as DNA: TGTGCCAGCAGCCCCGGACAGGGCTACGAGCAGTACTTC.

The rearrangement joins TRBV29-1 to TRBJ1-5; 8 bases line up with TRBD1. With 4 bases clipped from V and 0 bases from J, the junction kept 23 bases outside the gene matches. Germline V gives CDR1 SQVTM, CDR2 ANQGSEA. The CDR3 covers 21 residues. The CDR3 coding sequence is TGCAGCGTTGCTACATTACAAAGCCGCCGGGACAGGCAATATAGCAATCAGCCCCAGCATTTT. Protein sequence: CSVATLQSRRDRQYSNQPQHF.

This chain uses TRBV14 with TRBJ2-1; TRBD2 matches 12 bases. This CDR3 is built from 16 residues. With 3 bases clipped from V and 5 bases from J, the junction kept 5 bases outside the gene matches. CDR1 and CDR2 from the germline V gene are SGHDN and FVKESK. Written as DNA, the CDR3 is TGTGCCAGCAGCCAGGGGACTAGCGGGCTAAACAATGAGCAGTTCTTC. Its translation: CASSQGTSGLNNEQFF.

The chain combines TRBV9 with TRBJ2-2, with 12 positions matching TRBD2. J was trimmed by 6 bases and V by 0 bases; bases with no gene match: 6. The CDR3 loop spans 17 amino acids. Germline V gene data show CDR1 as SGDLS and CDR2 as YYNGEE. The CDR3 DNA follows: TGTGCCAGCAGCGTAGGGCTAGCGGGGGGGATTGCCGGGGAGCTGTTTTTT. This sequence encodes CASSVGLAGGIAGELFF.

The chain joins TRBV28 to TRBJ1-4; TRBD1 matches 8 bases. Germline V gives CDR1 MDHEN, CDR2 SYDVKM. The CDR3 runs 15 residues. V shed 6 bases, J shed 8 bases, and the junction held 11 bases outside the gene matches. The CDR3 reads CASRELTGVEEKLFF. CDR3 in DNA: TGTGCCAGCAGGGAATTGACAGGGGTCGAGGAAAAACTGTTTTTT.

Here the CDR3 reads CASRQGQQPQHF. Here the CDR3 DNA reads TGTGCCAGCAGACAAGGACAGCAGCCCCAGCATTTT. The chain carries TRBV12-3 or TRBV12-4 and TRBJ1-5; possibly TRBD1 for D (6 bases). This CDR3 region has 12 residues. Trimming pared 6 bases from V and 7 bases from J, leaving 10 bases between.

CDR3 sequence (DNA): TGTGCCAGCACGTGGACCAATCAGGGGAACACTGAAGCTTTCTTT. It yields the protein CASTWTNQGNTEAFF. The chain couples TRBV6-6 to TRBJ1-1, with D tentatively TRBD1 (5 bases). Germline CDR1 reads MNHNY; CDR2 reads SVGAGI (reference sequence). V was cut by 7 bases and J by 1 base, with 16 bases left in between. The CDR3 totals 15 residues.

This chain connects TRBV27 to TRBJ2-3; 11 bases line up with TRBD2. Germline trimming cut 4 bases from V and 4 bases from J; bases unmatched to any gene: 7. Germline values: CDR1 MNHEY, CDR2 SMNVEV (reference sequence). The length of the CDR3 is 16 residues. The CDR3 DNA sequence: TGTGCCAGCAGTTCGCTAGCGGGAGGAGGCTCAGATACGCAGTATTTT. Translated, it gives CASSSLAGGGSDTQYF.

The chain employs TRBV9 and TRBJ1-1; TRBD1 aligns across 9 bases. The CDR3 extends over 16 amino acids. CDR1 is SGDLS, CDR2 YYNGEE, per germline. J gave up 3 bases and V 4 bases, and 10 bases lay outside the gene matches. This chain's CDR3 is CASSPRTGVFDTEAFF. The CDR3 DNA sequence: TGTGCCAGCAGCCCCCGGACAGGGGTGTTCGACACTGAAGCTTTCTTT.

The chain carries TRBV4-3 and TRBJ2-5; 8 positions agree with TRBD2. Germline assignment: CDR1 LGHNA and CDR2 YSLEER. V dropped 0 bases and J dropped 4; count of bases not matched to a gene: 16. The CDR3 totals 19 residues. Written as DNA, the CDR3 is TGCGCCAGCAGCCAAGATTTAACGGGAGGGCGTATATCCCGAGAGACCCAGTACTTC. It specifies CASSQDLTGGRISRETQYF.

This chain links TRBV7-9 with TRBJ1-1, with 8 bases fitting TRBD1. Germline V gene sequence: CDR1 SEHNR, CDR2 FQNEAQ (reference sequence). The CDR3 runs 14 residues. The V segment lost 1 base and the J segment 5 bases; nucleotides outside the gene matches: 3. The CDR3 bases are TGTGCCAGCAGCTTAGGACAGGGGAGTACTGAAGCTTTCTTT. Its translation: CASSLGQGSTEAFF.

The CDR3 DNA reads TGTGCCAGCAGCTCCGGGATCTCTGGAAACACCATATATTTT. It translates to CASSSGISGNTIYF. The chain employs TRBV4-2 and TRBJ1-3, with D unclear. V lost 5 bases, J lost 0 bases, and 8 bases lay in between. The CDR3 totals 14 residues. The germline gives CDR1 LGHNA, CDR2 YNFKEQ.